The 29 T cell receptor beta chains below come from one sample, sequenced in a study of blood T cell repertoires in COVID-19. The method was immunoSEQ multiplex PCR; TCRdb's version includes in-frame clones alone and lacks a portion of them. The table records 150,000 to 200,000 clones, about 85% of them present only once. Source material: peripheral blood. The receptors stem from a man aged 60 to 69 with acute or convalescent COVID-19.

The CDR3 region is CASSWQGRLNTEAFF. The CDR3 DNA reads TGTGCCAGCAGCTGGCAGGGCAGACTGAACACTGAAGCTTTCTTT. The chain carries TRBV3-1 (or the pseudogene TRBV3-2) and TRBJ1-1; a weak D match, TRBD1 (5 bases). The length of the CDR3 is 15 residues. Germline V gene sequence: CDR1 LGHDT, CDR2 YNNKEL (reference sequence). V lost 5 bases, J lost 0 bases, and 13 bases lay in between.

The V call is TRBV5-5, the J call TRBJ2-7; a weak D match, TRBD1 (5 bases). V lost 2 bases and J lost 4, with 10 bases in between. The length of the CDR3 is 13 residues. Germline lookup yields CDR1 SGHKS and CDR2 YYEKEE (reference sequence). CDR3 DNA: TGTGCCAGCAGCTTCAAGGGGATTTACGAGCAGTACTTC. Translation: CASSFKGIYEQYF.

The rearrangement joins TRBV7-9 to TRBJ1-2; D gene uncertain. V was shortened by 5 bases and J by 4 bases, with 17 bases between the two germline ends. Germline V gene lookup returns CDR1 SEHNR and CDR2 FQNEAQ (reference sequence). There are 15 residues in the CDR3. CDR3 in amino acids: CASSTREQPGYGYTF. As DNA, the CDR3 is TGTGCCAGCAGCACCCGGGAGCAACCTGGCTATGGCTACACCTTC.

The V and J genes are TRBV5-1 and TRBJ2-6; 8 bases fit TRBD1. J lost 2 bases, V lost 6 bases, and 19 bases had no gene match. The CDR3 contains 20 residues. In germline, CDR1 is SGHRS, CDR2 YFSETQ. The CDR3 spells CASTLNPRTGLVAGANVLTF. The CDR3 DNA sequence: TGCGCCAGCACCCTGAATCCCAGGACAGGGTTGGTTGCTGGGGCCAACGTCCTGACTTTC.

The chain links TRBV2 to TRBJ1-1, with a tentative D call TRBD1 (6 bases). In germline, CDR1 is SNHLY, CDR2 FYNNEI. The CDR3 is made up of 13 amino acids. Between the trimmed V and J ends, which lost 9 bases and 2 bases, there was a span of 13 bases. The CDR3 region has the DNA TGTGCCAGTGGGGCCAGGGGAAACACTGAAGCTTTCTTT. This encodes CASGARGNTEAFF.

In its sample, this clone was seen a few times. The chain recombines TRBV4-3 with TRBJ1-1, with no clear D. This CDR3 is 18 amino acids long. CDR1 LGHNA and CDR2 YSLEER come from the germline V gene. The V end lost 0 bases, the J end lost 2 bases, and 19 bases lay between the germline ends. The CDR3 is CASSQDRGLLAGNTEAFF. CDR3 sequence (DNA): TGCGCCAGCAGCCAAGATCGTGGACTTCTGGCGGGAAACACTGAAGCTTTCTTT.

Comments on this clone: Other DNA sequences from this sample encode an identical CDR3 as well. This chain links TRBV2 with TRBJ1-4, with TRBD1 matching 7 bases. The CDR3 runs to 13 residues. Trimming at V came to 6 bases and at J to 7 bases, leaving 5 bases not matched to a gene. In germline, CDR1 is SNHLY, CDR2 FYNNEI. CDR3 nucleotide sequence: TGTGCCAGCAGCGGCCAGGGGGGTGAAAAACTGTTTTTT. Amino acid sequence: CASSGQGGEKLFF.

The V call is TRBV5-1, the J call TRBJ1-4; D remains ambiguous. The CDR3 runs 14 residues. Germline CDR1 and CDR2: SGHRS and YFSETQ. Deletions cut 7 bases from V and 7 bases from J, with 17 bases between. CDR3 sequence reads: CASCPGVEGEKLFF. CDR3 in DNA: TGCGCCAGCTGCCCGGGAGTTGAAGGTGAAAAACTGTTTTTT.

The V call is TRBV24-1, the J call TRBJ2-2; 10 nucleotides align to TRBD1. Germline lookup yields CDR1 KGHDR and CDR2 SFDVKD. This CDR3 comprises 16 residues. The V and J ends lost 4 bases and 5 bases, in that order; junction bases with no gene match: 6. DNA for the CDR3: TGTGCCACCAGTGAACAAGACAGGGGGCGGACCGGGGAGCTGTTTTTT. As protein: CATSEQDRGRTGELFF.

The V call is TRBV19, the J call TRBJ1-1; tentatively, D is TRBD1 (5 bases). Trimming took off 1 base at V and 5 bases at J, with 14 bases between the two ends. Germline-derived CDR1 and CDR2 are LNHDA and SQIVND (reference sequence). This CDR3 comprises 15 residues. The CDR3 loop reads CASSIGGAGSTEAFF. The CDR3 DNA reads as TGTGCCAGTAGTATAGGCGGGGCGGGGAGTACTGAAGCTTTCTTT.

The chain couples TRBV14 to TRBJ1-3; D is perhaps TRBD1 (6 bases). In germline, CDR1 is SGHDN, CDR2 FVKESK. This CDR3 region has 17 residues. Trimming left V 1 base short and J 0 bases short, with 13 bases between. CDR3 loop: CASSQATGSLSGNTIYF. CDR3 nucleotides: TGTGCCAGCAGCCAAGCGACAGGCTCCCTCTCTGGAAACACCATATATTTT.

There are many counts of this clone. The chain couples TRBV7-9 to TRBJ2-3; 8 positions agree with TRBD1. This CDR3 has 15 amino acids. In germline, CDR1 is SEHNR, CDR2 FQNEAQ (reference sequence). V lost 10 bases and J lost 5; bases outside the gene matches: 14. The CDR3 DNA is TGTGCCACAAACTCATACCAGGGGGCGCGAGATACGCAGTATTTT. The encoded protein is CATNSYQGARDTQYF. Filled out from reference TRBV7-9 and TRBJ2-3, the complete variable domain reads DTGVSQNPRHKITKRGQNVTFRCDPISEHNRLYWYRQTLGQGPEFLTYFQNEAQLEKSRLLSDRFSAERPKGSFSTLEIQRTEQGDSAMYLCATNSYQGARDTQYFGPGTRLTVL.

The chain has TRBV7-2 and TRBJ2-1; 9 bases align to TRBD2. V lost 5 bases to trimming and J lost 8 bases; unmatched junction nucleotides: 16. The CDR3 runs to 17 residues. Germline CDR1 is SGHTA and CDR2 is FQGNSA. CDR3 nucleotides: TGTGCCAGCAGCCGCCTCGCCCCGGGACTAGCTGCCGATGAGCAGTTCTTC. This translates into CASSRLAPGLAADEQFF.

The chain joins TRBV11-3 to TRBJ2-7; tentative D call: TRBD1 (5 bases). CDR1 is SGHNT, CDR2 YENEEA, per germline. The CDR3 loop spans 14 amino acids. The ends were cut back, 3 bases at V and 5 bases at J, with 14 bases in the middle. The CDR3 loop reads CASSLGPVPHEQYF. DNA for the CDR3: TGTGCCAGCAGCTTGGGGCCGGTCCCCCACGAGCAGTACTTC.

This clone showed up just once. This chain's CDR3 is CASSAGDRGLRDTQYF. Here the CDR3 DNA reads TGTGCCAGCAGCGCCGGCGACAGGGGGCTCAGAGATACGCAGTATTTT. The chain carries TRBV7-9 and TRBJ2-3, with 10 bases identical to TRBD1. J gave up 5 bases and V 5 bases, and 10 bases lay outside the gene matches. The germline CDR1 and CDR2 sequences are SEHNR and FQNEAQ (reference sequence). The length of the CDR3 is 16 residues.

V usage is TRBV19 and J usage is TRBJ1-2; a possible D gene is TRBD1 (5 bases). The germline V and J ends were trimmed by 2 bases and 1 base, with 8 bases remaining between them. This CDR3 is built from 14 residues. Germline assignment: CDR1 LNHDA and CDR2 SQIVND (reference sequence). CDR3 loop: CASSIRTHNYGYTF. As DNA, the CDR3 is TGTGCCAGTAGTATACGGACACATAACTATGGCTACACCTTC.

The rearrangement joins TRBV6-5 to TRBJ1-6; the D gene is possibly TRBD1 (6 bases). The CDR3 totals 14 residues. CDR1 and CDR2 from the germline V gene are MNHEY and SVGAGI. The germline V and J ends were trimmed by 5 bases and 8 bases, with 13 bases remaining between them. CDR3 in amino acids: CASSPPGGYSPLHF. CDR3 bases: TGTGCCAGCAGTCCCCCGGGGGGCTATTCACCCCTCCACTTT.

This rearrangement joins TRBV7-9 to TRBJ2-5; 9 bases match TRBD2. This CDR3 contains 18 residues. Germline trimming cut 4 bases from V and 0 bases from J; bases unmatched to any gene: 12. Germline CDR1 and CDR2: SEHNR and FQNEAQ (reference sequence). CDR3 bases: TGTGCCAGCAGCTCGTATGGGGGGGAGCGGGAGGACCAAGAGACCCAGTACTTC. Amino acid sequence: CASSSYGGEREDQETQYF.

The gene calls are TRBV9 and TRBJ2-1; 10 bases are shared with TRBD2. This CDR3 is 16 amino acids long. J gave up 3 bases and V 1 base, and 4 bases lay outside the gene matches. Germline V gene sequence: CDR1 SGDLS, CDR2 YYNGEE. CDR3 bases: TGTGCCAGCAGCGTACAGACTAGCGGGTACTACAATGAGCAGTTCTTC. This gives the protein CASSVQTSGYYNEQFF.

This clone was recorded once. The chain employs TRBV7-9 and TRBJ2-3; possibly TRBD1 for D (6 bases). Per germline, CDR1 SEHNR and CDR2 FQNEAQ (reference sequence). V was shortened by 3 bases and J by 5 bases, with 9 bases between the two germline ends. CDR3 length: 13 residues. DNA for the CDR3: TGTGCCAGCAGCTTTTCAGGGGAAGATACGCAGTATTTT. Amino acid sequence: CASSFSGEDTQYF.

The chain combines TRBV18 with TRBJ2-1, with D hard to call. V was pared by 5 bases and J by 9 bases, with 8 bases between. Germline loops: CDR1 KGHSH, CDR2 LQKENI. This CDR3 comprises 11 residues. This CDR3 is CASSAQFEQFF. Here the CDR3 DNA reads TGTGCCAGCTCAGCTCAGTTTGAGCAGTTCTTC.

The V and J genes are TRBV5-5 and TRBJ2-7; TRBD2 might be the D (6 bases). The CDR3 has 14 residues. The V gene's germline CDR1 is SGHKS and CDR2 YYEKEE (reference sequence). V lost 1 base and J 3 bases, leaving 11 bases between the germline ends. As DNA, the CDR3 is TGTGCCAGCAGCTTGACCGGGACTTACTACGAGCAGTACTTC. Protein: CASSLTGTYYEQYF.

V gene TRBV10-1 combines with J gene TRBJ2-7, with D hard to call. The CDR3 has 16 amino acids. Per germline, CDR1 WNHNN and CDR2 SYGVQD (reference sequence). V was clipped by 2 bases and J by 0 bases, with 14 bases between them. CDR3 residues: CASSEEKVPSSYEQYF. The CDR3 DNA follows: TGCGCCAGCAGTGAGGAGAAAGTCCCAAGCTCCTACGAGCAGTACTTC.

The chain is built from TRBV11-2 and TRBJ2-5; D perhaps matches TRBD1 (6 bases). The CDR3 extends over 17 amino acids. The germline V gene encodes CDR1 SGHAT and CDR2 FQNNGV. Trimming removed 1 base from V and 7 bases from J, with 22 bases in between. CDR3 residues: CASSLVRTEDRRGTQYF. The CDR3 coding sequence is TGTGCCAGCAGCTTAGTACGGACAGAGGATCGCCGGGGGACCCAGTACTTC.

The V gene is TRBV5-1, the J gene TRBJ2-7; 10 bases agree with TRBD1. The V gene end was trimmed by 3 bases and the J gene end by 6 bases; junction bases not matched to a gene: 6. Germline CDR1 and CDR2: SGHRS and YFSETQ. The CDR3 runs 14 residues. The CDR3 DNA reads TGCGCCAGCAGCTCGGGACAGGGGATCGCCGAGCAGTACTTC. It yields the protein CASSSGQGIAEQYF.

The chain has TRBV7-9 and TRBJ1-1; TRBD1 matches at 9 bases. The V gene's germline CDR1 is SEHNR and CDR2 FQNEAQ (reference sequence). The CDR3 runs 15 residues. The V segment lost 5 bases and the J segment 5 bases; nucleotides outside the gene matches: 9. In DNA, the CDR3 is TGTGCCAGCAGCAACCCACAGGGGGCGGGAACTGAAGCTTTCTTT. As protein: CASSNPQGAGTEAFF. Using reference TRBV7-9 and TRBJ1-1 for the parts outside the CDR3, the full variable domain is DTGVSQNPRHKITKRGQNVTFRCDPISEHNRLYWYRQTLGQGPEFLTYFQNEAQLEKSRLLSDRFSAERPKGSFSTLEIQRTEQGDSAMYLCASSNPQGAGTEAFFGQGTRLTVV.

A few counts support this clone. CDR3 residues: CASSRTGSGNTIYF. The CDR3 DNA sequence: TGTGCCAGCAGCCGAACAGGGTCTGGAAACACCATATATTTT. V usage is TRBV6-6 and J usage is TRBJ1-3, with a tentative D call TRBD1 (6 bases). The CDR3 consists of 14 residues. Between the trimmed V and J ends, which lost 6 bases and 1 base, there was a span of 10 bases. Germline V lookup: CDR1 MNHNY, CDR2 SVGAGI (reference sequence).

The chain uses TRBV9 and TRBJ1-2; weak D call: TRBD1 (6 bases). Germline V gene lookup returns CDR1 SGDLS and CDR2 YYNGEE. Trimming pared 3 bases from V and 2 bases from J, leaving 17 bases between. The CDR3 has 16 amino acids. The CDR3 sequence: CASSAAPRGVNYGYTF. Here the CDR3 DNA reads TGTGCCAGCAGCGCCGCCCCCAGGGGTGTAAACTATGGCTACACCTTC. Together with reference TRBV9 and TRBJ1-2, the CDR3 gives the full variable domain: DSGVTQTPKHLITATGQRVTLRCSPRSGDLSVYWYQQSLDQGLQFLIQYYNGEERAKGNILERFSAQQFPDLHSELNLSSLELGDSALYFCASSAAPRGVNYGYTFGSGTRLTVV.

V usage is TRBV5-1 and J usage is TRBJ2-3, with D maybe TRBD1 (5 bases). The CDR3 spans 15 residues. Germline CDR1 reads SGHRS; CDR2 reads YFSETQ. V was shortened by 2 bases and J by 3 bases, with 13 bases between the two germline ends. The CDR3, as DNA: TGCGCCAGCAGCTTAGGGGCCGGTCCTACAGATACGCAGTATTTT. Encoded protein: CASSLGAGPTDTQYF.